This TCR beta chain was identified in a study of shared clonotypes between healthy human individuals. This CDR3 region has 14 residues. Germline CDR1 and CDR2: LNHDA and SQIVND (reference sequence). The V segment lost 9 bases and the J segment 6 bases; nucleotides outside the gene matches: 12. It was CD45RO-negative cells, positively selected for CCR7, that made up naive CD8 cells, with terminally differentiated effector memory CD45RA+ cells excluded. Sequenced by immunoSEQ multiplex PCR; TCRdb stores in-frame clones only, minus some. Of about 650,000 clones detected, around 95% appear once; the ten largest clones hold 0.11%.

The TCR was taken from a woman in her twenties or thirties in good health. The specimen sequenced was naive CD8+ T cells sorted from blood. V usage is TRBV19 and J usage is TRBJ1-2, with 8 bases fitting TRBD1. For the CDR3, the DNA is TGTGCCAGGATCCGCAGGGGGCGCGGCAATGGCTACACCTTC. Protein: CARIRRGRGNGYTF.